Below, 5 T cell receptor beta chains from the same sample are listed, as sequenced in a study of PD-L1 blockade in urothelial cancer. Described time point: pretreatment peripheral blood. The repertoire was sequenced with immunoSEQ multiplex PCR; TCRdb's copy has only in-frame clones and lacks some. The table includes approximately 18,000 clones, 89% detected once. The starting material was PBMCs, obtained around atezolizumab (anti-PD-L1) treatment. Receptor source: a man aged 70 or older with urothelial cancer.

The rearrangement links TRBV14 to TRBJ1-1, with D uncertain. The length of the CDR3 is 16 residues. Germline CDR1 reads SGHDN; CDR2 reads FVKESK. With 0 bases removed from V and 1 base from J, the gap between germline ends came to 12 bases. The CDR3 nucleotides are TGTGCCAGCAGCCAAGATCTTGCGTCCCCGAACACTGAAGCTTTCTTT. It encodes CASSQDLASPNTEAFF.

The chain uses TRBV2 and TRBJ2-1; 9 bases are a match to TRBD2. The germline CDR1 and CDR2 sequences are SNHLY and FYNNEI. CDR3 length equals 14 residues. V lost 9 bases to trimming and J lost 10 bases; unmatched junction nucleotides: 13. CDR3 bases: TGTGCCAGAATAGCGGGGGTTGCCGGGGGGGAGCAGTTCTTC. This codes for CARIAGVAGGEQFF.

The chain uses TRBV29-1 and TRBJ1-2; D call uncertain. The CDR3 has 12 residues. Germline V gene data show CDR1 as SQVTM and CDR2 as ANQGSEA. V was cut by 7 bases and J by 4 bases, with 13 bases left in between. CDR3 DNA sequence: TGCAGCGCCTCAGGCTCCATCTATGGCTACACCTTC. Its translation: CSASGSIYGYTF. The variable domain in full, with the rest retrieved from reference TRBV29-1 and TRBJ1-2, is SAVISQKPSRDICQRGTSLTIQCQVDSQVTMMFWYRQQPGQSLTLIATANQGSEATYESGFVIDKFPISRPNLTFSTLTVSNMSPEDSSIYLCSASGSIYGYTFGSGTRLTVV.

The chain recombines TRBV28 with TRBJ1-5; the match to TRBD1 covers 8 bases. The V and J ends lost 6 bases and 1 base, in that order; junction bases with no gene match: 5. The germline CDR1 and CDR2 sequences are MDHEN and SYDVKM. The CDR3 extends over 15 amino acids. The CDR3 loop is CASSSTGGSNQPQHF. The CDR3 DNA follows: TGTGCCAGCAGCAGTACAGGGGGGAGCAATCAGCCCCAGCATTTT. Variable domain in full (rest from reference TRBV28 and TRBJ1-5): DVKVTQSSRYLVKRTGEKVFLECVQDMDHENMFWYRQDPGLGLRLIYFSYDVKMKEKGDIPEGYSVSREKKERFSLILESASTNQTSMYLCASSSTGGSNQPQHFGDGTRLSIL.

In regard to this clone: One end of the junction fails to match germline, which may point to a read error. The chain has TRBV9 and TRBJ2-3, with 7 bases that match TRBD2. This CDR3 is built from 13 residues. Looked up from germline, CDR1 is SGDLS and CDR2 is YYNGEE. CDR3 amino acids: CASSMLAGTINDF. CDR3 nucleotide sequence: TGTGCCAGCAGCATGCTAGCCGGGACTATAAATGATTTT.